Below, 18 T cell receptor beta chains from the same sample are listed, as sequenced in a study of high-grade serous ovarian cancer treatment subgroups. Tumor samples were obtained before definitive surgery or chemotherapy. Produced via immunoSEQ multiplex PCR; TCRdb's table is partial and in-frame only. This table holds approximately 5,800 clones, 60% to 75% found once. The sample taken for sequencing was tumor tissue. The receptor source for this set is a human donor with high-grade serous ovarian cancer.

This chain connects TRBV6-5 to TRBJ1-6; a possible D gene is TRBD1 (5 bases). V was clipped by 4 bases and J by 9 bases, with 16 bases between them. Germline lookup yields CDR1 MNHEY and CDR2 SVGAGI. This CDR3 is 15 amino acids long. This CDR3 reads CASSSPGPPGSPLHF. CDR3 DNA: TGTGCCAGCAGTTCCCCGGGACCCCCAGGTTCACCCCTCCACTTT.

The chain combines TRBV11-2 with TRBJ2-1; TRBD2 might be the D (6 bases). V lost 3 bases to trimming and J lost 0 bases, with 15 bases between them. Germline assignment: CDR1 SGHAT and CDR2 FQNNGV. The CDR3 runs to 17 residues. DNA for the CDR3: TGTGCCAGCAGCTTCGGGGGAATGCTTAGCTCCTACAATGAGCAGTTCTTC. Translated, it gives CASSFGGMLSSYNEQFF.

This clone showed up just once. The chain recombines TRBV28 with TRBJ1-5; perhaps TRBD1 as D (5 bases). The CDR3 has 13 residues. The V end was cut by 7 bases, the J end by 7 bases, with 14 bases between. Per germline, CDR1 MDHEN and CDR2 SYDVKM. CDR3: CASTWGLGQPQHF. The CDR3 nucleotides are TGTGCCAGCACCTGGGGACTTGGGCAGCCCCAGCATTTT.

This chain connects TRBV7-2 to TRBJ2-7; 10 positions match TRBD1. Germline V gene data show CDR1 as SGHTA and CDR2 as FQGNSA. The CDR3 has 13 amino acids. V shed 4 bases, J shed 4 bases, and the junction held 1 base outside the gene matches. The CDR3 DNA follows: TGTGCCAGCAGCTCGGACAGGGGGTACGAGCAGTACTTC. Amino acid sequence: CASSSDRGYEQYF.

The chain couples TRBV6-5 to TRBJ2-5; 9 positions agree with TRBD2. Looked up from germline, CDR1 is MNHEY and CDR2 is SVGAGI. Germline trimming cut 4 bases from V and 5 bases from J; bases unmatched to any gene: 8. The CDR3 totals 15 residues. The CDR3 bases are TGTGCCAGCAGTTTAGGAGCGGGGGGATTGGAGACCCAGTACTTC. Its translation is CASSLGAGGLETQYF.

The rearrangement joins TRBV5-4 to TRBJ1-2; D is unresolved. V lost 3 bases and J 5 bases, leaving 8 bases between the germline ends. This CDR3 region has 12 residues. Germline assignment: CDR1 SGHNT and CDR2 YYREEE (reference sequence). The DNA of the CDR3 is TGTGCCAGCAGCTCTGACTGGTATGGCTACACCTTC. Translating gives CASSSDWYGYTF. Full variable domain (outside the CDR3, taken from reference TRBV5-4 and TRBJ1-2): ETGVTQSPTHLIKTRGQQVTLRCSSQSGHNTVSWYQQALGQGPQFIFQYYREEENGRGNFPPRFSGLQFPNYSSELNVNALELDDSALYLCASSSDWYGYTFGSGTRLTVV.

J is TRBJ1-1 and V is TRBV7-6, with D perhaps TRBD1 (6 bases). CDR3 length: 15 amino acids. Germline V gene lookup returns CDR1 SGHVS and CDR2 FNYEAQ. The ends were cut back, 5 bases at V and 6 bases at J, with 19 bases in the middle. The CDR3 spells CASSPASTGIAEAFF. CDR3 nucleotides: TGTGCCAGCAGCCCGGCCTCGACAGGCATTGCTGAAGCTTTCTTT.

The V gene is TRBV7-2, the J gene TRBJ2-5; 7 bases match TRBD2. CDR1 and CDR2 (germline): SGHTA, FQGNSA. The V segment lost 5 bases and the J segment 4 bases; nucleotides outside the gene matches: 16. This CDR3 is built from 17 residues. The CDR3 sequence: CASSPPRGAGWRETQYF. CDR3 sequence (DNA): TGTGCCAGCAGCCCCCCCCGTGGAGCGGGGTGGCGAGAGACCCAGTACTTC.

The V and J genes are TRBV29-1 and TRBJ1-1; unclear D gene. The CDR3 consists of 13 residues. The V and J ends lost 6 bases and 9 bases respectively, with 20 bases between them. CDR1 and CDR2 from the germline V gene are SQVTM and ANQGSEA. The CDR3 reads CSVEKVGLSQAFF. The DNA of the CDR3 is TGCAGCGTGGAGAAGGTTGGCCTCTCCCAAGCTTTCTTT.

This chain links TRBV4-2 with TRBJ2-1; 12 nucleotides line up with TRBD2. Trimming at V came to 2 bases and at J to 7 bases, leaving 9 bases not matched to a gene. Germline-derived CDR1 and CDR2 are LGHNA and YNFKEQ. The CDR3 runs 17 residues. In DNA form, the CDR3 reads TGTGCCAGCAGCCAAACTAGCGGGGGGACATCTAGGAATGAGCAGTTCTTC. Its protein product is CASSQTSGGTSRNEQFF.

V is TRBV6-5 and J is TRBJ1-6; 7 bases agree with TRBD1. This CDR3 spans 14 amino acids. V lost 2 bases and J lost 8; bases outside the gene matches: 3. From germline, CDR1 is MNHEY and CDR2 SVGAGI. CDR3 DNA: TGTGCCAGCAGTTACCAGGGGGGGGATTCACCCCTCCACTTT. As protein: CASSYQGGDSPLHF.

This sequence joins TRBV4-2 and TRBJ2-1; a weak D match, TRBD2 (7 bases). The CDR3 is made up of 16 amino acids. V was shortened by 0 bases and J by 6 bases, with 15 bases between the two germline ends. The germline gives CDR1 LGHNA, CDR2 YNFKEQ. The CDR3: CASSQDHRGAGNEQFF. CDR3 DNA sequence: TGTGCCAGCAGCCAAGACCACCGGGGGGCAGGCAATGAGCAGTTCTTC.

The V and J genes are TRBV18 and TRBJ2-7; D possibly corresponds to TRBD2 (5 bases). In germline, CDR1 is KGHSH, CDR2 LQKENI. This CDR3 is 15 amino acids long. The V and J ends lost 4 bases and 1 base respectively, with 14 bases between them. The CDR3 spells CASSLDGVGSYEQYF. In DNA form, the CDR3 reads TGTGCCAGCTCACTAGACGGGGTAGGATCCTACGAGCAGTACTTC.

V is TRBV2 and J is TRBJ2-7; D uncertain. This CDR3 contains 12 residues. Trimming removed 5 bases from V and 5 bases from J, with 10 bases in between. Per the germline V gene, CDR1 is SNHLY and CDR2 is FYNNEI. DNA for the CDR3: TGTGCCAGCAGTCGATACTTCGACGAGCAGTACTTC. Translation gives CASSRYFDEQYF. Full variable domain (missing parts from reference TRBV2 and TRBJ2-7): EPEVTQTPSHQVTQMGQEVILRCVPISNHLYFYWYRQILGQKVEFLVSFYNNEISEKSEIFDDQFSVERPDGSNFTLKIRSTKLEDSAMYFCASSRYFDEQYFGPGTRLTVT.

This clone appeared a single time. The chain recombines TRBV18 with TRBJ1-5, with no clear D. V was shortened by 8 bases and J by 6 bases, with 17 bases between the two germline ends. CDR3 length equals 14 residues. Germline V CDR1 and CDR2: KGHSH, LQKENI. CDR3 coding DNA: TGTGCCAGCCAACCCGAGGGTGGCAGTCAGCCCCAGCATTTT. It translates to CASQPEGGSQPQHF.

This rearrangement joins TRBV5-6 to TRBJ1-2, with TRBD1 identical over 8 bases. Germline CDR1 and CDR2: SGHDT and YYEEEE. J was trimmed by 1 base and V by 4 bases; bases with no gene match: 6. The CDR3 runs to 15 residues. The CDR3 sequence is CASSGPDRVNYGYTF. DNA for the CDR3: TGTGCCAGCAGCGGACCGGACAGGGTTAACTATGGCTACACCTTC. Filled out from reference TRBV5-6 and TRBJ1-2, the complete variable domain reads DAGVTQSPTHLIKTRGQQVTLRCSPKSGHDTVSWYQQALGQGPQFIFQYYEEEERQRGNFPDRFSGHQFPNYSSELNVNALLLGDSALYLCASSGPDRVNYGYTFGSGTRLTVV.

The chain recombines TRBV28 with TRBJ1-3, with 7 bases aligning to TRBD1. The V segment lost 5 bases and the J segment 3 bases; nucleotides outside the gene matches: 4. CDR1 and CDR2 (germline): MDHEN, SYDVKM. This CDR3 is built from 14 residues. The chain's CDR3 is CASSPGGVGNTIYF. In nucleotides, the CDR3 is TGTGCCAGCAGTCCAGGGGGGGTTGGAAACACCATATATTTT.

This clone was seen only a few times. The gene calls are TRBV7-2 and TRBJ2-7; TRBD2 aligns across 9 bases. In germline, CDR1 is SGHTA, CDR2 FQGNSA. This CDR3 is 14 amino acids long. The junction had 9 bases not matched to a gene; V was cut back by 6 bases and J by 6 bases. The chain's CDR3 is CASSPGLASSEQYF. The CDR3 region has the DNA TGTGCCAGCAGTCCGGGACTAGCTTCGTCCGAGCAGTACTTC.